Described below is a single T cell receptor (beta chain) sequence and its context. Mismatch with germline at one junction end may stem from a read error. Amplification targeted TCR beta CDR3 regions from RNA transcripts. The HTBI primer set was used in a first-round RT-PCR of the TCR CDR3. One entry per CDR3 protein, called by TCRdb with MiXCR from the multiplex PCR reads. The repertoire holds about 640,000 distinct CDR3 sequences, with 20% to 25% as singletons. These data come from a study of T cells in Graves' hyperthyroidism and ophthalmopathy. On the study more broadly: Peripheral blood was collected at initial diagnosis, before any treatment.

Looked up from germline, CDR1 is MNHNS and CDR2 is SASEGT. This CDR3 has 13 amino acids. The chain joins TRBV6-1 to TRBJ2-2, with D possibly TRBD1 on 6 matching bases. What was sequenced was blood. This TCR was recovered from a man aged 30 to 45 with Graves' ophthalmopathy. The CDR3 nucleotides read TGTGCCAGCAGTGGTGGGCGGCCAGGGGTGCTGTTTTTT. Amino acids: CASSGGRPGVLFF.